A selection of T cell receptor beta chains follows, all from one sample in a study of T-cell memory formation after mild COVID-19. Using its own MiXCR run on the 5' RACE reads, TCRdb lists one record per CDR3 protein. This sample has 100,000 to 150,000 distinct CDR3 sequences, with 5% to 6.5% found just once. Sample: PBMCs or a T cell subset sorted from them (not recorded which). Receptors originate from an adult woman who had mild COVID-19 (a few samples of this study predate the infection). Cell type and time point are not known. CDR3s include the opening cysteine and the closing phenylalanine or tryptophan. Each record gives: clone size, V gene, J gene, D gene, CDR3 DNA, CDR3 protein. A D gene is named only where the DNA matches it firmly. Only part of the rows carry a size: once, few, many, or a class if the clone is expanded.

size: few; V: TRBV5-1; J: TRBJ2-2; D: NA; DNA: TGCGCCAGCAGCTTAGACTCACAGGGTCGGCTGTTTTTT; CDR3: CASSLDSQGRLFF
size: NA; V: TRBV12-3/TRBV12-4; J: TRBJ1-4; D: NA; DNA: TGTGCCAGCAGTTTAAATGGGGGTAGTGGGAGACTGTTTTTT; CDR3: CASSLNGGSGRLFF
size: few; V: TRBV28; J: TRBJ1-1; D: NA; DNA: TGTGCCAGCAGGGTTATAAAATCTGAAGCTTTCTTT; CDR3: CASRVIKSEAFF
size: NA; V: TRBV5-1; J: TRBJ2-7; D: NA; DNA: TGCGCCAGCAGCTTGGATGGGCACGGCGAGCAGTACTTC; CDR3: CASSLDGHGEQYF
size: many; V: TRBV20-1; J: TRBJ2-1; D: TRBD2; DNA: TGCAGTGCTTCGACTAGCGGGAGATACAATGAGCAGTTCTTC; CDR3: CSASTSGRYNEQFF
size: many; V: TRBV5-5; J: TRBJ1-6; D: NA; DNA: TGTGCCAGCAGCCTTTCTACGGGCATCGTTAATTCACCCCTCCACTTT; CDR3: CASSLSTGIVNSPLHF
size: NA; V: TRBV7-9; J: TRBJ1-1; D: NA; DNA: TGTGCCAGCAGCTCTCAATCTATATCAGGGGCTTTCTTT; CDR3: CASSSQSISGAFF
size: many; V: TRBV7-3; J: TRBJ2-1; D: NA; DNA: TGTGCCAGTGGAGGGGGGGCCGGTTTGGGTGAGCAGTTCTTC; CDR3: CASGGGAGLGEQFF
size: few; V: TRBV2; J: TRBJ2-3; D: TRBD2; DNA: TGTGCCAGCAGACTCCAATGGGGACTAGCGGGGGGAGATACGCAGTATTTT; CDR3: CASRLQWGLAGGDTQYF
size: NA; V: TRBV5-1; J: TRBJ2-5; D: NA; DNA: TGCGCCAGCAGCTTTCCCGAGGTTCAAGAGACCCAGTACTTC; CDR3: CASSFPEVQETQYF
size: few; V: TRBV25-1; J: TRBJ1-2; D: TRBD1; DNA: TGTGCCAGCAGTGAGAGCCGGACAGGGCCTAACTATGGCTACACCTTC; CDR3: CASSESRTGPNYGYTF
size: few; V: TRBV5-1; J: TRBJ1-1; D: TRBD1; DNA: TGCGCCAGCAGCCCGTCTCAGGGACAGGATAACACTGAAGCTTTCTTT; CDR3: CASSPSQGQDNTEAFF
size: many; V: TRBV7-8; J: TRBJ2-2; D: NA; DNA: TGTGCCAGCAGCCCCGTAGGGGCGCGGAACGGGGAGCTGTTTTTT; CDR3: CASSPVGARNGELFF
size: NA; V: TRBV13; J: TRBJ2-7; D: TRBD1; DNA: TGTGCCAGCAGCTTGGACAGGGGGCAATACGAGCAGTACTTC; CDR3: CASSLDRGQYEQYF
size: many; V: TRBV27; J: TRBJ2-3; D: NA; DNA: TGTGCCAGCAGTAGAACTAGCAGGGGTTCGACAGATACGCAGTATTTT; CDR3: CASSRTSRGSTDTQYF
size: many; V: TRBV5-1; J: TRBJ2-7; D: TRBD1; DNA: TGCGCCAGCAGTCTCGGGGGACAGGGAGCCTACGAGCAGTACTTC; CDR3: CASSLGGQGAYEQYF
size: few; V: TRBV7-3; J: TRBJ2-3; D: TRBD1; DNA: TGTGCCAGCAGCTCCCCAGGGGGCGCAGATACGCAGTATTTT; CDR3: CASSSPGGADTQYF
size: NA; V: TRBV27; J: TRBJ2-4; D: NA; DNA: TGTGCCACTGGACGGCCAAACATTCAGTACTTC; CDR3: CATGRPNIQYF
size: NA; V: TRBV12-3/TRBV12-4; J: TRBJ2-3; D: TRBD1; DNA: TGTGCCAGCAGGCAAACAGGGGCCTCCACAGATACGCAGTATTTT; CDR3: CASRQTGASTDTQYF
size: few; V: TRBV18; J: TRBJ1-6; D: NA; DNA: TGTGCCAGCGGACAGATGAATTCACCCCTCCACTTT; CDR3: CASGQMNSPLHF
size: few; V: TRBV12-3/TRBV12-4; J: TRBJ2-1; D: NA; DNA: TGTGCCAGCAGTTTAGTGGAGGGAAGTCCGTTCTTC; CDR3: CASSLVEGSPFF
size: many; V: TRBV4-3; J: TRBJ1-5; D: NA; DNA: TGCGCCAGCAGCCAAGGACTTGCGAAGGAGCCCCAGCATTTT; CDR3: CASSQGLAKEPQHF
size: few; V: TRBV4-1; J: TRBJ2-1; D: NA; DNA: TGCGCCAGCAGCCAAGTAACGTCCGGCTCCTACAATGAGCAGTTCTTC; CDR3: CASSQVTSGSYNEQFF
size: NA; V: TRBV2; J: TRBJ1-1; D: NA; DNA: TGTGCCAGCAGTGAAGCAGGAGGGGCCCTAAGAGGCACTGAAGCTTTCTTT; CDR3: CASSEAGGALRGTEAFF
size: few; V: TRBV7-9; J: TRBJ2-7; D: NA; DNA: TGTGCCAGCAGCCCCGGACAGAGGGTGTCCTACGAGCAGTACTTC; CDR3: CASSPGQRVSYEQYF
size: few; V: TRBV12-3/TRBV12-4; J: TRBJ1-1; D: TRBD1; DNA: TGTGCCAGCAGTTTGATACAGGGGGCGGCTGAAGCTTTCTTT; CDR3: CASSLIQGAAEAFF
size: few; V: TRBV7-9; J: TRBJ2-5; D: NA; DNA: TGTGCCAGCAGCTCCCCCGGGTGGGGACGGAGAGAGACCCAGTACTTC; CDR3: CASSSPGWGRRETQYF
size: many; V: TRBV7-8; J: TRBJ1-2; D: NA; DNA: TGTGCCAGCAGCTCAGACAGCTTTTATGGCTACACCTTC; CDR3: CASSSDSFYGYTF
size: NA; V: TRBV7-6; J: TRBJ2-1; D: NA; DNA: TGTGCCAGCAGCTTAGCTCGGGTTGGGGGTGATGAGCAGTTCTTC; CDR3: CASSLARVGGDEQFF
size: NA; V: TRBV21-1; J: TRBJ1-1; D: NA; DNA: TGTGCCAGCAGCAAAGTGGGGGGTGAAGCTTTCTTT; CDR3: CASSKVGGEAFF
size: NA; V: TRBV5-1; J: TRBJ2-1; D: NA; DNA: TGCGCCAGCAGCTTGGAGTCCCCGGATGAGCAGTTCTTC; CDR3: CASSLESPDEQFF
size: many; V: TRBV20-1; J: TRBJ2-5; D: TRBD2; DNA: TGCAGTGCTAGAGATTCGACTAGCGGGAGTTTGGAGACCCAGTACTTC; CDR3: CSARDSTSGSLETQYF
size: few; V: TRBV7-9; J: TRBJ2-7; D: NA; DNA: TGTGCCAGCAGCTTAGGCCCAGCGAGCTCCTACGAGCAGTACTTC; CDR3: CASSLGPASSYEQYF
size: NA; V: TRBV4-2; J: TRBJ2-7; D: TRBD1; DNA: TGTGCCAGCAGCCAGGCCAACCTAGGGGGCTTGGGCGAGCAGTACTTC; CDR3: CASSQANLGGLGEQYF
size: few; V: TRBV5-1; J: TRBJ2-3; D: TRBD2; DNA: TGCGCCAGCAGTCTTGGACTAGCGGGGGACCGCACAGATACGCAGTATTTT; CDR3: CASSLGLAGDRTDTQYF
size: NA; V: TRBV3-1; J: TRBJ1-6; D: TRBD1; DNA: TGTGCCAGCAGCCAGAGTCTCAGGACAGGGCTCAATTCACCCCTCCACTTT; CDR3: CASSQSLRTGLNSPLHF